The 24 T cell receptor beta chains reported below all come from one sample, sequenced in a study of tumor-infiltrating lymphocytes in primary liver carcinoma. Blood RNA came from unsorted whole blood; germline DNA was also extracted. A constant-region primer served to make TCR beta cDNA from around 500 ng total RNA. ARM-PCR, slightly modified, supplied the TCR beta libraries through three nested multiplex PCR rounds. In the first two PCR rounds, TRBV1-TRBV30 forward primers were paired with a C-beta reverse primer, and each round lasted roughly 9 cycles. MiXCR, applied by TCRdb to the multiplex PCR reads, yields one record per CDR3 protein. The repertoire holds about 200,000 distinct CDR3 sequences, with less than 75% as singletons. Material for sequencing was peripheral blood. These receptors were obtained from an older woman with primary liver carcinoma and hepatitis B virus infection.

Note on this clonotype: This may be a read error: a much more frequent sequence differs by one nucleotide. The chain recombines TRBV6-1 with TRBJ2-5; tentative D call: TRBD2 (5 bases). Germline V gives CDR1 MNHNS, CDR2 SASEGT. The CDR3 consists of 13 residues. CDR3 protein: CAGSGSPRETQYF. CDR3 DNA sequence: TGTGCCGGCAGTGGGAGCCCTCGGGAGACCCAGTACTTC.

Ten or more counts support this clonotype. The V gene is TRBV11-2, the J gene TRBJ2-5; weak D call: TRBD2 (5 bases). This CDR3 contains 13 residues. V gave up 7 bases and J gave up 4 bases, with 13 bases separating them. Germline V gene sequence: CDR1 SGHAT, CDR2 FQNNGV. The CDR3 sequence: CASKIEGRETQYF. The CDR3 nucleotides are TGTGCCAGCAAGATAGAGGGTAGAGAGACCCAGTACTTC. Full variable domain (missing parts from reference TRBV11-2 and TRBJ2-5): EAGVAQSPRYKIIEKRQSVAFWCNPISGHATLYWYQQILGQGPKLLIQFQNNGVVDDSQLPKDRFSAERLKGVDSTLKIQPAKLEDSAVYLCASKIEGRETQYFGPGTRLLVL.

The chain uses TRBV11-2 and TRBJ2-1; D might be TRBD2 (6 bases). This CDR3 spans 15 amino acids. V dropped 9 bases and J dropped 3 bases, with 18 bases sitting between them. Germline-derived CDR1 and CDR2 are SGHAT and FQNNGV. Here the CDR3 DNA reads TGTGCCAGTAGCCCCTCGGATAGCGGCTACAATGAGCAGTTCTTC. Amino acid sequence: CASSPSDSGYNEQFF.

About this clonotype: This may arise from a read error, as a much more abundant clone is one base away. The chain employs TRBV4-1 and TRBJ1-2; TRBD1 is a possible D gene (6 bases). This CDR3 contains 13 residues. V lost 10 bases and J 4 bases, leaving 16 bases between the germline ends. From germline, CDR1 is MGHRA and CDR2 YSYEKL. The CDR3, as DNA: TGCGCCAACAAAGACGGGACAAGCTATGGCTACACCTTC. It encodes CANKDGTSYGYTF.

As for this clonotype: A much bigger clone sits one base away, suggesting this may be a read error. CDR3: CASSNQRDPLHF. Written as DNA, the CDR3 is TGTGCCAGCAGTAACCAACGAGACCCCCTCCACTTT. V is TRBV28 and J is TRBJ1-6; D not resolved. Trimming pared 5 bases from V and 13 bases from J, leaving 12 bases between. From germline, CDR1 is MDHEN and CDR2 SYDVKM. CDR3 length: 12 amino acids. Supplemented by reference TRBV28 and TRBJ1-6, the full variable domain reads DVKVTQSSRYLVKRTGEKVFLECVQDMDHENMFWYRQDPGLGLRLIYFSYDVKMKEKGDIPEGYSVSREKKERFSLILESASTNQTSMYLCASSNQRDPLHFGNGTRLTVT.

The chain recombines TRBV13 with TRBJ2-7, with 9 bases that match TRBD2. J lost 5 bases, V lost 9 bases, and 17 bases had no gene match. Germline-derived CDR1 and CDR2 are PRHDT and FYEKMQ (reference sequence). The CDR3 is made up of 16 amino acids. This chain's CDR3 is CARNLTAGGILDEQYF. The CDR3 DNA follows: TGTGCCAGGAACTTGACGGCGGGAGGGATTCTCGACGAGCAGTACTTC.

The rearrangement links TRBV27 to TRBJ2-3; TRBD2 agrees at 11 bases. The trim removed 4 bases at V and 3 bases at J, leaving 6 bases unmatched. This CDR3 has 16 residues. Looked up from germline, CDR1 is MNHEY and CDR2 is SMNVEV (reference sequence). The CDR3 region has the DNA TGTGCCAGCAGTTCCCGAATAGCGGGAGGGACAGATACGCAGTATTTT. Translated: CASSSRIAGGTDTQYF.

A word on this clonotype: Its ends do not fully match the called genes, so a read error is possible. This chain connects TRBV11-3 to TRBJ2-1, with 8 bases identical to TRBD2. Germline-derived CDR1 and CDR2 are SGHNT and YENEEA. The CDR3 loop spans 14 amino acids. DNA of the CDR3: TGTGCCAGCAGCTCTAACGGGAGGGCCGCGGAGCAATTCTTC. This codes for CASSSNGRAAEQFF.

Only one count was recorded for this clonotype. This may be a read error, as it is one base from a much larger clone. The J gene is TRBJ2-5, the V gene TRBV6-6; no clear D gene. From germline, CDR1 is MNHNY and CDR2 SVGAGI (reference sequence). The CDR3 runs to 13 residues. The V gene lost 7 bases and the J gene lost 0 bases, with 9 bases spanning the gap. The CDR3 here is CASIMGYQETQYF. DNA of the CDR3: TGTGCCAGCATAATGGGCTACCAAGAGACCCAGTACTTC.

Turning to this clonotype: A much larger clone lies one base from this, so it may be a read error. The V gene is TRBV6-1, the J gene TRBJ1-6, with 7 bases aligning to TRBD1. CDR1 and CDR2 (germline): MNHNS, SASEGT. The CDR3 is made up of 15 amino acids. The CDR3 region is CTSSDGTAYNSPLHF. The CDR3 DNA reads TGTACCAGCAGTGACGGGACAGCTTATAATTCACCCCTCCACTTT.

The V call is TRBV11-2, the J call TRBJ2-1; tentatively, D is TRBD2 (5 bases). The V end lost 3 bases, the J end lost 0 bases, and 9 bases lay between the germline ends. The CDR3 contains 15 residues. Germline-derived CDR1 and CDR2 are SGHAT and FQNNGV. The CDR3 loop reads CASSLSGTSYNEQFF. The CDR3 coding sequence is TGTGCCAGCAGCTTGAGCGGCACCTCCTACAATGAGCAGTTCTTC.

This clonotype was found a few times. This chain links TRBV6-4 with TRBJ2-1; 9 bases map to TRBD1. CDR3 length: 15 residues. The V segment lost 0 bases and the J segment 8 bases; nucleotides outside the gene matches: 5. CDR1 MRHNA and CDR2 SNTAGT come from the germline V gene. The CDR3 is CASSDSGTGTDEQFF. The CDR3 coding sequence is TGTGCCAGCAGTGACTCCGGGACAGGGACCGATGAGCAGTTCTTC.

This clonotype was seen ten or more times. V and J are TRBV6-1 and TRBJ2-7, with D perhaps given as TRBD1 or TRBD2 (5 bases each). Trimming took 0 bases from V and 4 from J, leaving 10 bases between them. This CDR3 region has 14 residues. The germline CDR1 and CDR2 sequences are MNHNS and SASEGT. The CDR3, as DNA: TGTGCCAGCAGTGAAGCTTTCGAGGGGTACGAGCAGTACTTC. It encodes CASSEAFEGYEQYF.

As concerns this clonotype: Sequence at one end of the junction differs from germline and may be a read error. The chain couples TRBV11-3 to TRBJ2-7; D may be TRBD1 (5 bases). The V gene's germline CDR1 is SGHNT and CDR2 YENEEA. This CDR3 is built from 11 residues. In nucleotides, the CDR3 is TGTGCCAGTAGACAGAGTTACGAGCTGTACTTC. Translated, it gives CASRQSYELYF.

In its sample, this clonotype was seen many times. CDR3 bases: TGCAGCGTTGCGGTGGGAGGGGGGTCTTCGGAGCAGTACTTC. Encoded protein: CSVAVGGGSSEQYF. V gene TRBV29-1 combines with J gene TRBJ2-7; weak D call: TRBD2 (7 bases). Germline V lookup: CDR1 SQVTM, CDR2 ANQGSEA. The ends were cut back, 4 bases at V and 7 bases at J, with 20 bases in the middle. The CDR3 runs to 14 residues.

About this clonotype itself: At one of its ends the junction is not consistent with the germline gene, which may arise from a read error. The chain recombines TRBV11-2 with TRBJ2-5; TRBD1 aligns across 8 bases. From germline, CDR1 is SGHAT and CDR2 FQNNGV. There are 16 residues in the CDR3. Written as DNA, the CDR3 is TGTGCCAGCAGCTTCTGGACAGGGATTAGCCAAGGGACCCAGTACTTC. This sequence encodes CASSFWTGISQGTQYF.

A note on this clonotype: A much larger clonotype is one base distant, so this may be a read error. The chain carries TRBV6-5 and TRBJ2-2, with unresolved D. Trimming took 0 bases from V and 6 from J, leaving 17 bases between them. The germline gives CDR1 MNHEY, CDR2 SVGAGI. This CDR3 has 17 residues. CDR3 in amino acids: CASSYSMWSLDAGELFF. For the CDR3, the DNA is TGTGCCAGCAGTTACTCGATGTGGAGCCTCGATGCCGGGGAGCTGTTTTTT.

J is TRBJ1-2 and V is TRBV14; TRBD1 is a possible D gene (5 bases). V was cut by 5 bases and J by 8 bases, with 12 bases left in between. Germline-derived CDR1 and CDR2 are SGHDN and FVKESK. The CDR3 runs to 12 residues. CDR3 sequence: CASSGTIPGYTF. CDR3 nucleotide sequence: TGTGCCAGCAGCGGGACCATCCCCGGCTACACCTTC. The whole variable domain, filled in from reference TRBV14 and TRBJ1-2, reads EAGVTQFPSHSVIEKGQTVTLRCDPISGHDNLYWYRRVMGKEIKFLLHFVKESKQDESGMPNNRFLAERTGGTYSTLKVQPAELEDSGVYFCASSGTIPGYTFGSGTRLTVV.

This clonotype was detected only a few times. The chain is built from TRBV20-1 and TRBJ2-5, with 7 positions matching TRBD2. The germline V gene has CDR1 DFQATT and CDR2 SNEGSKA (reference sequence). This CDR3 region has 15 residues. The J segment lost 2 bases and the V segment lost 3 bases, leaving 9 bases of the junction unmatched. The CDR3 DNA sequence: TGCAGTGCTAGTGAGGGCAGGACTAGTCAAGAGACCCAGTACTTC. Translation gives CSASEGRTSQETQYF.

The chain recombines TRBV6-5 with TRBJ1-2, with 9 bases matching TRBD1. Losses at the gene ends were 0 bases for V and 2 bases for J; bases not matched to a gene: 16. Germline V gives CDR1 MNHEY, CDR2 SVGAGI. The CDR3 sequence is 20 residues long. CDR3 in DNA: TGTGCCAGCAGTTACTCGATGTGGGGACAGGGCTTTCGTCCCAACTATGGCTACACCTTC. Amino acid sequence: CASSYSMWGQGFRPNYGYTF.

This clonotype has ten or more counts. This rearrangement joins TRBV6-5 to TRBJ2-4; D gene ambiguous. Germline V gene sequence: CDR1 MNHEY, CDR2 SVGAGI. V dropped 7 bases and J dropped 0 bases, with 13 bases sitting between them. The CDR3 covers 15 residues. In DNA, the CDR3 is TGTGCCAGCACCCCCACCCGACTAGCCAAAAACATTCAGTACTTC. Its translation: CASTPTRLAKNIQYF.

In its sample, this clonotype was seen once. This chain connects TRBV11-2 to TRBJ2-7; either TRBD1 or TRBD2 may fit D (6 bases each). V was cut by 6 bases and J by 3 bases, with 15 bases left in between. The CDR3 has 14 residues. Germline CDR1 is SGHAT and CDR2 is FQNNGV. The chain's CDR3 is CASSSSGEDYEQYF. CDR3 coding DNA: TGTGCCAGCAGTTCGTCAGGGGAGGACTACGAGCAGTACTTC.

The table lists this clonotype with many counts. This rearrangement joins TRBV11-3 to TRBJ2-7; D uncertain. V was trimmed by 5 bases and J by 1 base, leaving 15 bases between them. Looked up from germline, CDR1 is SGHNT and CDR2 is YENEEA. The CDR3 totals 15 residues. The CDR3 sequence is CASSRHGQSSYEQYF. CDR3 DNA: TGTGCCAGCAGCAGACACGGGCAGTCGTCCTACGAGCAGTACTTC.

Points on this clonotype: One end of the junction does not line up with germline, which may come from a read error. This chain joins TRBV11-3 and TRBJ2-7, with 11 bases that match TRBD1. In germline, CDR1 is SGHNT, CDR2 YENEEA. The CDR3 is 14 amino acids. The CDR3 spells CASSRTGGANEQYF. The CDR3 DNA sequence: TGTGCAAGCAGCCGGACAGGGGGCGCTAACGAGCAGTACTTC.